A selection of T cell receptor beta chains follows, all from one sample in a study of blood T cells in healthy people across ages. A single record per CDR3 protein comes from TCRdb applying MiXCR to the 5' RACE reads. The sample consists of about 380,000 distinct CDR3 sequences, approximately 47% of them appearing once. Material for sequencing was blood. The receptor set was obtained from a man aged 60-69 years in good health. Each CDR3 is given with its conserved first and last residue. A D gene is named only where the DNA matches it firmly. Not every row has a clone size; where given, it reads once, few, many or a size class.

CDR3 length	D gene	V gene	J gene	clone size	CDR3 DNA	CDR3 protein
14	TRBD2	TRBV20-1	TRBJ2-1	.	TGCAGTGCTAAGACTAGCGGGGCTGGGAGTGAGCAGTTCTTC	CSAKTSGAGSEQFF
11	.	TRBV4-3	TRBJ2-7	.	TGCGCCAGCGCAAGCTCCTACGAGCAGTACTTC	CASASSYEQYF
15	.	TRBV6-2/TRBV6-3	TRBJ2-5	few	TGTGCCAGCAGTTCGGGCAGGGGTGTGGATGAGACCCAGTACTTC	CASSSGRGVDETQYF
15	TRBD1	TRBV6-2/TRBV6-3	TRBJ2-3	few	TGTGCCAGCAGTTACTTCGACAGGGGGGCAGATACGCAGTATTTT	CASSYFDRGADTQYF
15	.	TRBV11-2	TRBJ2-7	few	TGTGCCAGCAGCTTAGTAGGGCAGGTCGGCTACGAGCAGTACTTC	CASSLVGQVGYEQYF
13	.	TRBV11-2	TRBJ2-3	few	TGTGCCAGCAGCCCCGACAGGACAGATACGCAGTATTTT	CASSPDRTDTQYF
15	.	TRBV7-2	TRBJ1-2	.	TGTGCCAGCAGCTTAGTAGAGGGTTGGGGCTATGGCTACACCTTC	CASSLVEGWGYGYTF
16	TRBD2	TRBV15	TRBJ2-7	few	TGTGCCACCAGTCTAGGTTGGGGACTAGCTGTCAACGAGCAGTACTTC	CATSLGWGLAVNEQYF
12	TRBD1	TRBV20-1	TRBJ2-7	few	TGCAGTGCTAGGGCAGGGGGCGACGAGCAGTACTTC	CSARAGGDEQYF
14	.	TRBV28	TRBJ2-1	.	TGTGCCATCTCCCCGAGAGGGGGGTACAATGAGCAGTTCTTC	CAISPRGGYNEQFF
16	TRBD1	TRBV6-1	TRBJ2-3	.	TGTGCCAGCAGTGCAAGGCGGGACAGGGCTAAGGATACGCAGTATTTT	CASSARRDRAKDTQYF
15	TRBD1	TRBV4-1	TRBJ1-1	.	TGCGCCAGCAGCCTAACGGGACAGGGGAACACTGAAGCTTTCTTT	CASSLTGQGNTEAFF
13	.	TRBV20-1	TRBJ2-7	few	TGCAGTGCTCCGACGGCCAACTCCTACGAGCAGTACTTC	CSAPTANSYEQYF
13	.	TRBV10-3	TRBJ2-1	few	TGTGCCATCAGTCCTCCCCTAGGCCATGAGCAGTTCTTC	CAISPPLGHEQFF
17	TRBD2	TRBV6-1	TRBJ2-1	few	TGTGCCAGCAGTGAAGCTGGGAGGGCCATCTCCTACAATGAGCAGTTCTTC	CASSEAGRAISYNEQFF
14	.	TRBV20-1	TRBJ1-2	.	TGCAGTGCTAGAGGATCGGTATCTAACTATGGCTACACCTTC	CSARGSVSNYGYTF
16	.	TRBV7-2	TRBJ1-6	.	TGTGCCAGCAGCTTATTCAGGGTCACCTATAATTCACCCCTCCACTTT	CASSLFRVTYNSPLHF
16	.	TRBV28	TRBJ1-5	once	TGTGCCAGCAGTTCCTGGTTCGGGGAAAGCAATCAGCCCCAGCATTTT	CASSSWFGESNQPQHF
18	TRBD2	TRBV15	TRBJ2-7	.	TGTGCCAACTTAGCGGGAGGGCCCGGCCGGTCGGGGACCTACGAGCAGTACTTC	CANLAGGPGRSGTYEQYF
14	.	TRBV20-1	TRBJ1-3	.	TGCAGTGCTAGGATTGGTGGGTCTGGAAACACCATATATTTT	CSARIGGSGNTIYF
14	.	TRBV29-1	TRBJ2-1	many	TGCAGCGTTGACGGCCCGTCCCCTTACAATGAGCAGTTCTTC	CSVDGPSPYNEQFF
14	.	TRBV9	TRBJ1-1	.	TGTGCCAGCAGCGTAGCAGTCATGAACACTGAAGCTTTCTTT	CASSVAVMNTEAFF
14	TRBD2	TRBV11-2	TRBJ2-5	.	TGTGCCAGCAGCTTTAGCGGGGGGCAAGAGACCCAGTACTTC	CASSFSGGQETQYF
17	TRBD2	TRBV4-2	TRBJ2-3	.	TGTGCCAGCAGCCATGAAAGGAGCGGGGCCGAGCCAGATACGCAGTATTTT	CASSHERSGAEPDTQYF
14	TRBD1	TRBV25-1	TRBJ1-1	once	TGTGCCAGCAGCATACAGGGGGCAGGCACTGAAGCTTTCTTT	CASSIQGAGTEAFF
16	TRBD1	TRBV5-5	TRBJ2-7	few	TGTGCCAGCAGCTTAGTCCAGGGGGCCCTCGCCTACGAGCAGTACTTC	CASSLVQGALAYEQYF